This entry features one T cell receptor beta chain sequence. The antigen is undetermined. This specimen comes from a study of vaccination and CD4 T cells after COVID-19. Sequencing of DNA taken from cultured CD4+ T cells relied on the Oncomine TCR Beta short-read assay. MiXCR, run by TCRdb on the PCR reads, gives a single entry per CDR3 protein. The repertoire holds 20,000 or so distinct CDR3 sequences, with roughly 40% as singletons. Treatment specified: 10-day PBMC culture with coronavirus spike peptide pools or control peptides (ViraFEST assay). This TCR came from a human donor who had recovered from COVID-19. The sample consisted of CD4+ T cells from blood, cultured in vitro, taken before SARS-CoV-2 vaccination.

The CDR3 DNA reads as TGCAGTGCTAGAGATACACAGGGGAACGAGCAGTTCTTC. Translation: CSARDTQGNEQFF. V and J are TRBV20-1 and TRBJ2-1, with 7 nucleotides matching TRBD1. The CDR3 is 13 amino acids. The germline gives CDR1 DFQATT, CDR2 SNEGSKA (reference sequence). The J segment lost 10 bases and the V segment lost 0 bases, leaving 6 bases of the junction unmatched.